These 15 T cell receptor beta chains were sequenced from one sample in a study of early T cells in non-severe SARS-CoV-2 infection. Each CDR3 protein gets one entry after TCRdb re-called the 5' RACE reads with MiXCR. The sample lists 20,000 to 30,000 distinct CDR3 sequences, 4.5% to 5.5% seen once, with around 10% in the top ten. The specimen sequenced was whole blood. All receptors derive from an adult who was a healthcare worker with PCR-confirmed SARS-CoV-2 infection or an uninfected control (not recorded which).

This clonotype was seen ten or more times. This chain connects TRBV20-1 to TRBJ2-7, with 10 bases aligning to TRBD2. This CDR3 spans 13 amino acids. The J segment lost 2 bases and the V segment lost 4 bases, leaving 2 bases of the junction unmatched. Germline V lookup: CDR1 DFQATT, CDR2 SNEGSKA (reference sequence). Written as DNA, the CDR3 is TGCAGTGCTATAAGCGGGAGGGCCTACGAGCAGTACTTC. This gives the protein CSAISGRAYEQYF.

This clonotype was detected many times. The chain couples TRBV19 to TRBJ1-5; a weak D match, TRBD1 (6 bases). From germline, CDR1 is LNHDA and CDR2 SQIVND (reference sequence). V lost 7 bases to trimming and J lost 2 bases, with 15 bases between them. CDR3 length equals 15 residues. Here the CDR3 DNA reads TGTGCCAGTACATACAGGGTCTGGGGCAATCAGCCCCAGCATTTT. As protein: CASTYRVWGNQPQHF.

This clonotype occurred a few times. The chain carries TRBV18 and TRBJ1-1, with TRBD1 matching 8 bases. CDR1 is KGHSH and CDR2 is LQKENI in the germline V gene. Trimming took 5 bases from V and 1 from J; bases not matched to a gene: 0. This CDR3 is built from 13 residues. CDR3 region: CASSGQGNTEAFF. DNA of the CDR3: TGTGCCAGCTCAGGACAGGGGAACACTGAAGCTTTCTTT.

This clonotype was recorded at least ten times. The genes are TRBV7-8 and TRBJ2-1; TRBD2 agrees at 9 bases. Germline V gene data show CDR1 as SGHVS and CDR2 as FQNEAQ. Trimming removed 4 bases from V and 5 bases from J; junction bases left unmatched: 6. The CDR3 covers 15 residues. This chain's CDR3 is CASSSWTSAHNEQFF. The CDR3 region has the DNA TGTGCCAGCAGCTCCTGGACTAGCGCTCACAATGAGCAGTTCTTC.

This clonotype has at least ten counts. The chain carries TRBV3-1 and TRBJ2-5; D is unclear. Deletions cut 0 bases from V and 0 bases from J, with 8 bases between. Germline CDR1 reads LGHDT; CDR2 reads YNNKEL (reference sequence). The CDR3 loop spans 15 amino acids. The CDR3 DNA sequence: TGTGCCAGCAGCCAAGACGGTCGGGACCAAGAGACCCAGTACTTC. Residues: CASSQDGRDQETQYF.

This clonotype came up many times. The rearrangement links TRBV27 to TRBJ2-1, with a possible D match to TRBD2 (5 bases). The CDR3 consists of 14 residues. Trimming cost V 2 bases and J 6 bases, with 11 bases left between them. Per germline, CDR1 MNHEY and CDR2 SMNVEV (reference sequence). CDR3 nucleotides: TGTGCCAGCAGTTTACGACGAGGAGGCAATGAGCAGTTCTTC. This codes for CASSLRRGGNEQFF.

This clonotype was picked up a small number of times. The chain links TRBV10-3 to TRBJ1-1; D not resolved. V was trimmed by 4 bases and J by 5 bases, leaving 14 bases between them. CDR1 is ENHRY and CDR2 is SYGVKD in the germline V gene. The CDR3 loop spans 14 amino acids. The CDR3 DNA reads TGTGCCATCAGTGCGGGTAGTGTAGGTACTGAAGCTTTCTTT. Protein product: CAISAGSVGTEAFF.

The V gene is TRBV28, the J gene TRBJ1-6, with D hard to call. V lost 5 bases and J 3 bases, leaving 14 bases between the germline ends. The CDR3 loop spans 16 amino acids. Germline V gene sequence: CDR1 MDHEN, CDR2 SYDVKM. CDR3 loop: CASSPPGGFYNSPLHF. CDR3 coding DNA: TGTGCCAGCAGTCCGCCAGGAGGCTTCTATAATTCACCCCTCCACTTT.

This clonotype was detected ten times or more. CDR3 amino acids: CASSVTPGQGTGNEQFF. The CDR3 nucleotides are TGTGCCAGCAGCGTTACGCCGGGACAGGGCACTGGCAATGAGCAGTTCTTC. This chain connects TRBV7-3 to TRBJ2-1, with 9 bases lining up with TRBD1. Germline trimming cut 5 bases from V and 6 bases from J; bases unmatched to any gene: 14. The V gene's germline CDR1 is SGHTA and CDR2 FQGTGA. CDR3 length: 17 residues. Using reference TRBV7-3 and TRBJ2-1 for the parts outside the CDR3, the full variable domain is GAGVSQTPSNKVTEKGKYVELRCDPISGHTALYWYRQSLGQGPEFLIYFQGTGAADDSGLPNDRFFAVRPEGSVSTLKIQRTERGDSAVYLCASSVTPGQGTGNEQFFGPGTRLTVL.

This clonotype was observed at least ten times. This rearrangement joins TRBV7-2 to TRBJ2-7; TRBD2 agrees at 7 bases. Germline-derived CDR1 and CDR2 are SGHTA and FQGNSA. J was trimmed by 2 bases and V by 8 bases; bases with no gene match: 9. CDR3 length equals 14 residues. As DNA, the CDR3 is TGTGCCAGCGCCTTAGGCGGGAGTGCCTACGAGCAGTACTTC. Translation: CASALGGSAYEQYF.

Many counts were recorded for this clonotype. This chain joins TRBV27 and TRBJ2-7, with D perhaps TRBD2 (6 bases). The V end was cut by 3 bases, the J end by 5 bases, with 14 bases between. Germline loops: CDR1 MNHEY, CDR2 SMNVEV (reference sequence). This CDR3 contains 14 residues. CDR3 in amino acids: CASSLRRGGDEQYF. In DNA, the CDR3 is TGTGCCAGCAGTTTGCGAAGGGGAGGCGACGAGCAGTACTTC.

This clonotype was recorded at least ten times. The gene calls are TRBV29-1 and TRBJ1-2; the D is unclear. Germline loops: CDR1 SQVTM, CDR2 ANQGSEA. CDR3 length: 14 amino acids. The V end lost 7 bases, the J end lost 2 bases, and 17 bases lay between the germline ends. The CDR3 spells CSALDPLLNYGYTF. In nucleotides, the CDR3 is TGCAGCGCGTTGGACCCTTTGTTAAACTATGGCTACACCTTC.

This clonotype appeared many times. The chain combines TRBV20-1 with TRBJ2-3, with 8 bases lining up with TRBD1. The CDR3 length is 13 residues. CDR1 and CDR2 (germline): DFQATT, SNEGSKA (reference sequence). V lost 6 bases, J lost 4 bases, and 6 bases stayed unmatched. The CDR3 coding sequence is TGCAGTGCACCCGACAGGGGACCAGATACGCAGTATTTT. Protein sequence: CSAPDRGPDTQYF.

The V call is TRBV7-8, the J call TRBJ2-1, with TRBD2 as a possible D gene (5 bases). The CDR3 has 16 amino acids. CDR1 and CDR2 (germline): SGHVS, FQNEAQ. The ends were cut back, 0 bases at V and 3 bases at J, with 12 bases in the middle. The CDR3 loop is CASSLAGVLFYNEQFF. The CDR3 coding sequence is TGTGCCAGCAGCTTAGCGGGAGTCCTATTCTACAATGAGCAGTTCTTC.

This clonotype showed up just a few times. The gene calls are TRBV11-2 and TRBJ2-3, with D tentatively TRBD2 (6 bases). V was cut by 0 bases and J by 5 bases, with 15 bases left in between. Germline loops: CDR1 SGHAT, CDR2 FQNNGV. The length of the CDR3 is 16 residues. This chain's CDR3 is CASSLDEIGRRDTQYF. DNA of the CDR3: TGTGCCAGCAGCTTAGATGAAATAGGGAGGCGAGATACGCAGTATTTT.